The rows below give T cell receptor beta chains drawn from one sample of a study of blood T cell repertoires in COVID-19. TCRdb keeps only in-frame clones here, not all; method: immunoSEQ multiplex PCR. The sample yields about 120,000 clones, approximately 78% seen once. What was sequenced was peripheral blood. Receptors were obtained from an older man with acute or convalescent COVID-19. The CDR3 runs from the conserved cysteine through the conserved F or W. The D gene is left open where the match is weak. Clone size is given for some rows only: seen once, a few or many times, or a class if the clone is expanded.

clone size,J gene,D gene,V gene,CDR3 DNA,CDR3 protein
NA,TRBJ1-1,TRBD1,TRBV9,TGTGCCAGCAGCGCGGGGACAGAAGAAGCTTTCTTT,CASSAGTEEAFF
NA,TRBJ2-1,TRBD1,TRBV24-1,TGTGCCACCAGTGACGCACGTTCGGCAACAGGGGCTTTCTACAATGAGCAGTTCTTC,CATSDARSATGAFYNEQFF
once,TRBJ1-5,NA,TRBV28,TGTGCCAGCAGTTTGGCCCTTAGCAATCAGCCCCAGCATTTT,CASSLALSNQPQHF
NA,TRBJ1-2,TRBD1,TRBV28,TGTGCCAGCAGCCTTGGACAGGGTGGTTATGGCTACACCTTC,CASSLGQGGYGYTF
NA,TRBJ1-4,NA,TRBV20-1,TGCAGTGCTAGTTCGAGACAGAGTGAAAAACTGTTTTTT,CSASSRQSEKLFF
NA,TRBJ2-7,NA,TRBV28,TGTGCCAGCAGTTTCCTTACCTACGAGCAGTACTTC,CASSFLTYEQYF
NA,TRBJ2-1,NA,TRBV10-2,TGCGCCAGCAGTCGGGACAATGAGCAGTTCTTC,CASSRDNEQFF
NA,TRBJ2-7,NA,TRBV9,TGTGCCAGCAGCAGGCAGGGAGGAAACTACGAGCAGTACTTC,CASSRQGGNYEQYF
NA,TRBJ1-6,NA,TRBV7-2,TGTGCCAGCAGCTTACTCCGACAGAAATCACCCCTCCACTTT,CASSLLRQKSPLHF
NA,TRBJ1-5,NA,TRBV28,TGTGCCAGCTCAGGGGATAGCAATCAGCCCCAGCATTTT,CASSGDSNQPQHF
NA,TRBJ2-7,NA,TRBV2,TGTGCCAGCAGTAAGGACACCGGCTACGAGCAGTACTTC,CASSKDTGYEQYF
NA,TRBJ1-5,NA,TRBV15,TGTGCCACCAGCTCCTATCCGCAGAAGGGAGGTGGAAGCAATCAGCCCCAGCATTTT,CATSSYPQKGGGSNQPQHF
NA,TRBJ1-4,NA,TRBV25-1,TGTGCCAGCACGCCGGGTTCCGGAAAACTGTTTTTT,CASTPGSGKLFF
few,TRBJ2-5,TRBD2,TRBV7-9,TGTGCCAGCAGCTTCCCGGGACTAGCGGGCAACCAAGAGACCCAGTACTTC,CASSFPGLAGNQETQYF
NA,TRBJ1-2,NA,TRBV5-1,TGCGCCAGCAGCTTGGGTACAGCTGTTAACTATGGCTACACCTTC,CASSLGTAVNYGYTF
NA,TRBJ2-7,NA,TRBV28,TGTGCCAGCAGTTCAGGATACGAGCAGTACTTC,CASSSGYEQYF
NA,TRBJ2-7,TRBD1,TRBV6-5,TGTGCCAGCAGGGGACAGAGTTACGAGCAGTACTTC,CASRGQSYEQYF
NA,TRBJ2-3,NA,TRBV5-1,TGCGCCAGCAGCTTGGGAGCCACTAGCACAGATACGCAGTATTTT,CASSLGATSTDTQYF
few,TRBJ1-2,NA,TRBV28,TGTGCCAGCGGAGGGTTTAACTATGGCTACACCTTC,CASGGFNYGYTF
NA,TRBJ1-5,NA,TRBV6-5,TGTGCCAGCAGTCGAGGACTCGATCAGCCCCAGCATTTT,CASSRGLDQPQHF
NA,TRBJ1-1,NA,TRBV5-1,TGCGCCAGCAGCAACGGAGGCGCCGGGGAAGCTTTCTTT,CASSNGGAGEAFF
NA,TRBJ1-1,NA,TRBV30,TGTGCCTGGGCCAGGACGTCAGGGGAAGCTTTCTTT,CAWARTSGEAFF
once,TRBJ1-2,NA,TRBV28,TGTGCCAGCAGCCGACAGGCTAACTATGGCTACACCTTC,CASSRQANYGYTF
once,TRBJ1-1,NA,TRBV6-5,TGTGCCAGCAGCTCGGCCGAACAGGGAACTGAAGCTTTCTTT,CASSSAEQGTEAFF
NA,TRBJ1-2,TRBD1,TRBV5-8,TGTGCCAGCAGCTTGAACAGGGGGTATGGCTACACCTTC,CASSLNRGYGYTF
NA,TRBJ1-4,NA,TRBV7-9,TGTGCCAGCAGCTCCCGGGGTGGAGAACCCGAAAAACTGTTTTTT,CASSSRGGEPEKLFF
NA,TRBJ1-5,NA,TRBV4-1,TGCGCCAGCAGCCAAGAGGCCAGGGAAGGTAATCAGCCCCAGCATTTT,CASSQEAREGNQPQHF
NA,TRBJ1-1,NA,TRBV29-1,TGCAGCGTTGAATCCTTAGGGGGAAAGATGAACACTGAAGCTTTCTTT,CSVESLGGKMNTEAFF
once,TRBJ2-7,TRBD1,TRBV6-5,TGTGCCAGCAGTTGGAGGACAGGGTCCCACGAGCAGTACTTC,CASSWRTGSHEQYF
once,TRBJ1-2,NA,TRBV23-1,TGCGCCAGCAGTCTCCCCAGGGACTATGGCTACACCTTC,CASSLPRDYGYTF
NA,TRBJ1-1,NA,TRBV12-3/TRBV12-4,TGTGCCAGCAGTACACAGGATTGGACTGAAGCTTTCTTT,CASSTQDWTEAFF
NA,TRBJ2-2,NA,TRBV4-2,TGTGCCAGCAGTACAGACGGGGAGCTGTTTTTT,CASSTDGELFF
NA,TRBJ1-6,NA,TRBV7-9,TGTGCCAGCAGCTTAGGCCAGGCCACCAATTCACCCCTCCACTTT,CASSLGQATNSPLHF
few,TRBJ1-1,NA,TRBV9,TGTGCCAGCAGCGTAGCTCGCCAGGGAGGGGACACTGAAGCTTTCTTT,CASSVARQGGDTEAFF
few,TRBJ2-7,TRBD2,TRBV5-1,TGCGCCAGCAGCTCCCTAGCGGGAGGGCCGTCCGAGCAGTACTTC,CASSSLAGGPSEQYF
NA,TRBJ2-1,TRBD2,TRBV24-1,TGTGCCACCCGCGCTAGCGGGAGTTTTCCTGAGCAGTTCTTC,CATRASGSFPEQFF
NA,TRBJ1-1,NA,TRBV11-2,TGTGCCAGCAGCTTAGGAAGGGGTAATACTGAAGCTTTCTTT,CASSLGRGNTEAFF
NA,TRBJ2-4,TRBD1,TRBV28,TGTGCCAGCAATTCCGGGACAGGGGTCAAAAACATTCAGTACTTC,CASNSGTGVKNIQYF
NA,TRBJ1-2,NA,TRBV28,TGTGCCAGCAGCTCACAACAGGAGCCCTATGGCTACACCTTC,CASSSQQEPYGYTF
NA,TRBJ1-2,TRBD1,TRBV2,TGTGCCAGCAGCGAAACAGGGGTCCCTTCTGGCTACACCTTC,CASSETGVPSGYTF
NA,TRBJ2-1,TRBD2,TRBV5-1,TGCGCCAGCAGCCTACAAGCGGGAGAATCCTACAATGAGCAGTTCTTC,CASSLQAGESYNEQFF
once,TRBJ2-4,TRBD2,TRBV5-6,TGTGCCAGCAGCCAACCAAGCGGGAGGGCCACAAACATTCAGTACTTC,CASSQPSGRATNIQYF
NA,TRBJ1-2,TRBD1,TRBV7-8,TGTGCCAGCAGCTTAGCGCTTCAAGGGGGCTTGGGCTATGGCTACACCTTC,CASSLALQGGLGYGYTF
NA,TRBJ2-7,TRBD2,TRBV28,TGTGCCAGCAGTTTGGGAGGGGCCCAGGACGAGCAGTACTTC,CASSLGGAQDEQYF
NA,TRBJ1-6,TRBD1,TRBV30,TGTGCCTGGAGTAACGCAGGGGGCATCATTTCACCCCTCCACTTT,CAWSNAGGIISPLHF
NA,TRBJ1-6,NA,TRBV2,TGTGCCAGCAGTGACACCAGCGGTAATTCACCCCTCCACTTT,CASSDTSGNSPLHF
NA,TRBJ2-1,TRBD2,TRBV7-3,TGTGCCAGCAGCCCCAGGAAGCGGGAGGGCCCTCAGTCCAATGAGCAGTTCTTC,CASSPRKREGPQSNEQFF
NA,TRBJ2-5,NA,TRBV5-1,TGCGCCAGCAGCTTGGCGAGGGAAGAGACCCAGTACTTC,CASSLAREETQYF